These 8 T cell receptor beta chains share one sample of origin, sequenced in a study of control samples from healthy donors and cancer patients. The protocol was immunoSEQ multiplex PCR, while the TCRdb copy is restricted to in-frame clones and leaves out a portion. There are about 63,000 clones in the sample; approximately 85% occur only once, and about 5% lies in the top ten. Sequenced: blood. The receptors were sampled from a man in his forties in good health.

This chain uses TRBV24-1 with TRBJ1-1; 11 bases map to TRBD1. The ends lost 5 bases at V and 5 bases at J; junction bases unmatched: 9. The germline V gene has CDR1 KGHDR and CDR2 SFDVKD. The CDR3 length is 16 residues. The CDR3: CATSARGQGGWTEAFF. The CDR3 nucleotides are TGTGCCACCAGTGCCCGGGGACAGGGGGGTTGGACTGAAGCTTTCTTT.

The CDR3 bases are TGTGCCATCAGTCCGGGACGTAGATCCTATAATTCACCCCTCCACTTT. This gives the protein CAISPGRRSYNSPLHF. V usage is TRBV10-3 and J usage is TRBJ1-6; weak D call: TRBD1 (5 bases). Germline V gene data show CDR1 as ENHRY and CDR2 as SYGVKD. The CDR3 runs 16 residues. V lost 5 bases and J 1 base, leaving 12 bases between the germline ends.

The V gene is TRBV2, the J gene TRBJ2-7; D unclear. This CDR3 region has 17 residues. Germline V gene data show CDR1 as SNHLY and CDR2 as FYNNEI. The V end was cut by 2 bases, the J end by 1 base, with 18 bases between. The CDR3 sequence is CASSEWVPTADSYEQYF. The DNA for the CDR3 is TGTGCCAGCAGTGAATGGGTCCCTACGGCGGATTCCTACGAGCAGTACTTC.

V and J are TRBV6-5 and TRBJ1-1, with 8 nucleotides matching TRBD1. Losses at the gene ends were 7 bases for V and 1 base for J; bases not matched to a gene: 5. Germline-derived CDR1 and CDR2 are MNHEY and SVGAGI. The CDR3 sequence is 14 residues long. In DNA form, the CDR3 reads TGTGCCAGCACCACAGGGGGGGGGAACACTGAAGCTTTCTTT. Amino acids: CASTTGGGNTEAFF.

This clone appeared a single time. The chain combines TRBV5-4 with TRBJ2-7; D is perhaps TRBD1 (6 bases). Per germline, CDR1 SGHNT and CDR2 YYREEE (reference sequence). This CDR3 region has 14 residues. V gave up 4 bases and J gave up 6 bases, with 17 bases separating them. The CDR3 DNA reads TGTGCCAGCAGCGACAGGTTCGGTTTCTCCGAGCAGTACTTC. This encodes CASSDRFGFSEQYF.

The V and J genes are TRBV6-5 and TRBJ1-3; 8 bases line up with TRBD1. Germline trimming cut 5 bases from V and 0 bases from J; bases unmatched to any gene: 3. Germline-derived CDR1 and CDR2 are MNHEY and SVGAGI. The CDR3 spans 15 residues. CDR3 in DNA: TGTGCCAGCAGTCGTACAGGGGGCTCTGGAAACACCATATATTTT. The encoded protein is CASSRTGGSGNTIYF.

V is TRBV7-9 and J is TRBJ1-4; no reliable D call. Germline V CDR1 and CDR2: SEHNR, FQNEAQ (reference sequence). The length of the CDR3 is 14 residues. Trimming stripped 5 bases from V and 7 bases from J, with 14 bases between. CDR3 DNA: TGTGCCAGCAGCCGCGGGGTTTATGGTGAAAAACTGTTTTTT. Translation gives CASSRGVYGEKLFF.

The chain employs TRBV4-3 and TRBJ1-1; tentative D call: TRBD1 (6 bases). In germline, CDR1 is LGHNA, CDR2 YSLEER. V shed 3 bases and J shed 2 bases, with 10 bases lying between them. This CDR3 has 14 amino acids. The CDR3 region has the DNA TGCGCCAGCAGCCAGTACAGGGTTAACACTGAAGCTTTCTTT. Amino acid sequence: CASSQYRVNTEAFF.